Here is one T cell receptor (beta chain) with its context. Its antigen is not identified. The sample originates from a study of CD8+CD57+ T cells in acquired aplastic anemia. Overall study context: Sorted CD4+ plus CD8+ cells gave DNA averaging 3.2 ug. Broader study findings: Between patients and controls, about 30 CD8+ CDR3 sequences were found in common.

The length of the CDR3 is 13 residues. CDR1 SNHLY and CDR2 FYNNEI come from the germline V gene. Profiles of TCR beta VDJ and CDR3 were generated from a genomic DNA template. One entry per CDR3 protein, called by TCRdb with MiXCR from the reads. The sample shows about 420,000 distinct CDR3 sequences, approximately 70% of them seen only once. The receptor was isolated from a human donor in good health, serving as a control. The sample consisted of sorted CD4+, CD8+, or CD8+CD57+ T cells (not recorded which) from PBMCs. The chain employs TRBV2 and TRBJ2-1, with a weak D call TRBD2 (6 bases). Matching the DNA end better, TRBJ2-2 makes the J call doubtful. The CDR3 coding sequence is TGTGCCAGCAGTGAGTTGGGGGGTGGGGAGCTGTTTTTT. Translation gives CASSELGGGELFF.